The 28 T cell receptor beta chains below were found in one sample sequenced in a study of cytomegalovirus exposure and HLA in healthy donors. The PCR contained 60 Vbeta and 13 Jbeta primers. Libraries were prepared by immunoSEQ multiplex PCR; TCRdb keeps only in-frame clonotypes and omits some of them. Among 180,000 or so clones listed, approximately 83% were seen once. The specimen sequenced was PBMCs. These receptors originate from a man between 18 and 29 years old in good health and CMV-seropositive.

This clone appeared once. This rearrangement joins TRBV10-1 to TRBJ2-1; D may be TRBD2 (6 bases). V was pared by 1 base and J by 0 bases, with 13 bases between. Germline V gives CDR1 WNHNN, CDR2 SYGVQD (reference sequence). The CDR3 sequence is 17 residues long. In DNA, the CDR3 is TGCGCCAGCAGTGAGTGGGGACGGGGGAGCTCCTACAATGAGCAGTTCTTC. Encoded protein: CASSEWGRGSSYNEQFF.

The J gene is TRBJ1-6, the V gene TRBV2; tentatively, D is TRBD1 (5 bases). CDR3 length: 15 amino acids. V was shortened by 2 bases and J by 5 bases, with 10 bases between the two germline ends. Germline-derived CDR1 and CDR2 are SNHLY and FYNNEI. CDR3 protein: CASSERGNHNSPLHF. The CDR3 region has the DNA TGTGCCAGCAGTGAACGGGGGAATCATAATTCACCCCTCCACTTT.

This rearrangement joins TRBV9 to TRBJ2-2, with 7 positions matching TRBD2. This CDR3 region has 17 residues. Germline-derived CDR1 and CDR2 are SGDLS and YYNGEE. V lost 1 base and J lost 1; bases outside the gene matches: 7. The CDR3 sequence: CASSVPSGVRNTGELFF. The CDR3 DNA reads TGTGCCAGCAGCGTACCAAGCGGGGTTAGGAACACCGGGGAGCTGTTTTTT.

This chain links TRBV12-5 with TRBJ1-6; TRBD1 aligns across 8 bases. V lost 4 bases and J lost 0; bases outside the gene matches: 17. This CDR3 is 21 amino acids long. Per germline, CDR1 LGHNT and CDR2 FRNRAP. Here the CDR3 DNA reads TGTGCTAGTGGTTCCGGACAGGGAAAATCGTCAGGGGTCTCCTATAATTCACCCCTCCACTTT. It encodes CASGSGQGKSSGVSYNSPLHF. The full variable domain, completed using reference TRBV12-5 and TRBJ1-6, is DARVTQTPRHKVTEMGQEVTMRCQPILGHNTVFWYRQTMMQGLELLAYFRNRAPLDDSGMPKDRFSAEMPDATLATLKIQPSEPRDSAVYFCASGSGQGKSSGVSYNSPLHFGNGTRLTVT.

The chain uses TRBV11-2 and TRBJ2-7, with 9 positions matching TRBD2. With 8 bases clipped from V and 0 bases from J, the junction kept 17 bases outside the gene matches. This CDR3 is built from 18 residues. Germline values: CDR1 SGHAT, CDR2 FQNNGV. The CDR3 coding sequence is TGTGCCAGCGCCCACCCGACTAGCGGTGGAAGGAGCTCCTACGAGCAGTACTTC. Encoded protein: CASAHPTSGGRSSYEQYF.

The chain couples TRBV7-9 to TRBJ1-1; TRBD1 matches at 10 bases. Trimming took 5 bases from V and 5 from J; bases not matched to a gene: 8. CDR1 is SEHNR and CDR2 is FQNEAQ in the germline V gene (reference sequence). The length of the CDR3 is 15 residues. The CDR3 DNA is TGTGCCAGCAGCGCAAGACAGGGGGCGCGTACTGAAGCTTTCTTT. Its translation is CASSARQGARTEAFF.

This chain connects TRBV2 to TRBJ1-4; no definite D call. Trimming took 2 bases from V and 3 from J, leaving 16 bases between them. From germline, CDR1 is SNHLY and CDR2 FYNNEI. The length of the CDR3 is 17 residues. The CDR3 bases are TGTGCCAGCAGTGAATCAGGCCTCGGGGAGGCTAATGAAAAACTGTTTTTT. Translation: CASSESGLGEANEKLFF.

The chain is built from TRBV2 and TRBJ2-3; 10 bases fit TRBD2. There are 15 residues in the CDR3. The germline CDR1 and CDR2 sequences are SNHLY and FYNNEI. V lost 8 bases, J lost 1 base, and 6 bases stayed unmatched. CDR3 sequence reads: CASGIAGGGTDTQYF. The DNA of the CDR3 is TGTGCCAGCGGAATAGCGGGGGGTGGCACAGATACGCAGTATTTT.

This chain connects TRBV7-2 to TRBJ2-7; TRBD2 might be the D (5 bases). Germline loops: CDR1 SGHTA, CDR2 FQGNSA. The V and J ends lost 4 bases and 4 bases respectively, with 8 bases between them. The CDR3 extends over 12 amino acids. CDR3 coding DNA: TGTGCCAGCAGCTCTACGGGGTACGAGCAGTACTTC. Amino acid sequence: CASSSTGYEQYF.

The genes are TRBV4-2 and TRBJ1-6; 8 positions match TRBD1. V was clipped by 0 bases and J by 7 bases; unmatched bases: 5. The CDR3 contains 16 residues. CDR1 is LGHNA and CDR2 is YNFKEQ in the germline V gene. The CDR3 loop is CASSQESGDRNSPLHF. The DNA for the CDR3 is TGTGCCAGCAGCCAAGAGTCTGGGGACAGGAATTCACCCCTCCACTTT.

The chain couples TRBV4-1 to TRBJ2-2; perhaps TRBD2 as D (6 bases). Germline values: CDR1 MGHRA, CDR2 YSYEKL. The CDR3 loop spans 14 amino acids. Trimming left V 5 bases short and J 3 bases short, with 10 bases between. The CDR3 nucleotides are TGCGCCAGCAGCAGACTAGTTGACACCGGGGAGCTGTTTTTT. Residues: CASSRLVDTGELFF.

This clone occurred a few times. The chain links TRBV5-6 to TRBJ2-1; TRBD2 matches 14 bases. CDR1 is SGHDT, CDR2 YYEEEE, per germline. This CDR3 has 16 amino acids. V was pared by 0 bases and J by 10 bases, with 6 bases of the junction left unmatched. The CDR3: CASSLGRGLAGVEQFF. The CDR3 DNA sequence: TGTGCCAGCAGCTTGGGACGGGGACTAGCGGGGGTAGAGCAGTTCTTC.

The chain combines TRBV7-8 with TRBJ2-1, with 12 bases identical to TRBD2. The CDR3 is made up of 19 amino acids. J lost 0 bases, V lost 2 bases, and 8 bases had no gene match. CDR1 and CDR2 (germline): SGHVS, FQNEAQ. The CDR3 spells CASSLRASGGAGSYNEQFF. For the CDR3, the DNA is TGTGCCAGCAGCTTAAGGGCTAGCGGGGGGGCTGGCTCCTACAATGAGCAGTTCTTC. The variable domain in full, with the rest retrieved from reference TRBV7-8 and TRBJ2-1, is GAGVSQSPRYKVAKRGQDVALRCDPISGHVSLFWYQQALGQGPEFLTYFQNEAQLDKSGLPSDRFFAERPEGSVSTLKIQRTQQEDSAVYLCASSLRASGGAGSYNEQFFGPGTRLTVL.

The chain joins TRBV4-3 to TRBJ2-1, with D possibly TRBD2 on 7 matching bases. This CDR3 has 16 residues. CDR1 and CDR2 (germline): LGHNA, YSLEER. V was pared by 0 bases and J by 6 bases, with 15 bases between. The CDR3 region is CASSQDFSGGVNEQFF. In DNA, the CDR3 is TGCGCCAGCAGCCAAGATTTTTCGGGGGGCGTCAATGAGCAGTTCTTC.

The chain combines TRBV2 with TRBJ2-7; tentative D call: TRBD1 (5 bases). Per germline, CDR1 SNHLY and CDR2 FYNNEI. The CDR3 has 14 amino acids. Trimming cost V 4 bases and J 2 bases, with 12 bases left between them. The CDR3 loop is CASSARVNAYEQYF. CDR3 nucleotides: TGTGCCAGCAGTGCCAGGGTAAACGCCTACGAGCAGTACTTC.

The chain carries TRBV19 and TRBJ2-2, with TRBD1 matching 7 bases. CDR1 and CDR2 from the germline V gene are LNHDA and SQIVND (reference sequence). This CDR3 region has 14 residues. The J segment lost 3 bases and the V segment lost 7 bases, leaving 5 bases of the junction unmatched. CDR3 region: CASNTGDDTGELFF. The CDR3 nucleotides read TGTGCCAGTAATACAGGGGACGACACCGGGGAGCTGTTTTTT. The full variable domain, its missing parts supplied by reference TRBV19 and TRBJ2-2, is DGGITQSPKYLFRKEGQNVTLSCEQNLNHDAMYWYRQDPGQGLRLIYYSQIVNDFQKGDIAEGYSVSREKKESFPLTVTSAQKNPTAFYLCASNTGDDTGELFFGEGSRLTVL.

This chain connects TRBV28 to TRBJ2-4; unclear D gene. This CDR3 is built from 11 residues. CDR1 is MDHEN, CDR2 SYDVKM, per germline. Trimming cost V 8 bases and J 9 bases, with 11 bases left between them. The CDR3 DNA reads as TGTGCCAGCTCGGGTCCGTTCATTCAGTACTTC. It codes for CASSGPFIQYF.

The V call is TRBV6-1, the J call TRBJ1-3; D not certain. CDR3 length: 13 residues. Trimming left V 3 bases short and J 0 bases short, with 3 bases between. Germline CDR1 MNHNS, CDR2 SASEGT. For the CDR3, the DNA is TGTGCCAGCAGTGATTACTCTGGAAACACCATATATTTT. This gives the protein CASSDYSGNTIYF.

This clone has more than one count but fewer than ten. This rearrangement joins TRBV10-3 to TRBJ2-6, with 8 bases matching TRBD1. This CDR3 region has 16 residues. Trimming at V came to 6 bases and at J to 0 bases, leaving 4 bases not matched to a gene. CDR1 and CDR2 from the germline V gene are ENHRY and SYGVKD. CDR3 in amino acids: CAIRDRDSSGANVLTF. CDR3 in DNA: TGTGCCATCAGGGACAGGGATAGCTCTGGGGCCAACGTCCTGACTTTC.

The chain couples TRBV15 to TRBJ2-1; the D is unclear. Per the germline V gene, CDR1 is LNHNV and CDR2 is YYDKDF (reference sequence). The CDR3 has 13 residues. V lost 6 bases and J lost 7, with 13 bases in between. DNA for the CDR3: TGTGCCACCAGAATCCTTAGCTCGAATGAGCAGTTCTTC. It specifies CATRILSSNEQFF.

This chain connects TRBV13 to TRBJ2-3; 7 nucleotides agree with TRBD2. J gave up 2 bases and V 5 bases, and 4 bases lay outside the gene matches. The CDR3 extends over 14 amino acids. CDR1 is PRHDT, CDR2 FYEKMQ, per germline (reference sequence). CDR3 region: CASSLRDYTDTQYF. CDR3 in DNA: TGTGCCAGCAGCCTCCGGGACTACACAGATACGCAGTATTTT. Looking up the rest from reference TRBV13 and TRBJ2-3 gives the full variable domain: AAGVIQSPRHLIKEKRETATLKCYPIPRHDTVYWYQQGPGQDPQFLISFYEKMQSDKGSIPDRFSAQQFSDYHSELNMSSLELGDSALYFCASSLRDYTDTQYFGPGTRLTVL.

V gene TRBV7-3 combines with J gene TRBJ2-3; possibly TRBD2 for D (5 bases). Trimming took 1 base from V and 7 from J, leaving 15 bases between them. Germline CDR1 reads SGHTA; CDR2 reads FQGTGA. The CDR3 is made up of 15 amino acids. The CDR3 is CASSLMLAGRNTQYF. The DNA for the CDR3 is TGTGCCAGCAGCTTAATGCTAGCAGGTAGAAATACGCAGTATTTT.

The chain has TRBV7-2 and TRBJ2-1; D may be TRBD2 (6 bases). V was cut by 5 bases and J by 3 bases, with 11 bases left in between. Germline-derived CDR1 and CDR2 are SGHTA and FQGNSA. The CDR3 loop spans 14 amino acids. CDR3: CASSQSGVYNEQFF. CDR3 nucleotide sequence: TGTGCCAGCAGCCAGTCGGGGGTCTACAATGAGCAGTTCTTC.

V is TRBV15 and J is TRBJ2-7; TRBD1 matches 7 bases. V lost 1 base and J lost 1; bases outside the gene matches: 4. The CDR3 sequence is 15 residues long. In germline, CDR1 is LNHNV, CDR2 YYDKDF (reference sequence). The CDR3 DNA reads TGTGCCACCAGCAGAGGTGGGACAGATTCCTACGAGCAGTACTTC. This encodes CATSRGGTDSYEQYF.

The rearrangement joins TRBV19 to TRBJ2-3, with 14 bases matching TRBD2. V gave up 1 base and J gave up 4 bases; unmatched junction bases: 4. CDR1 LNHDA and CDR2 SQIVND come from the germline V gene (reference sequence). The CDR3 runs to 17 residues. The CDR3 is CASSIGVTSGGADTQYF. The CDR3 DNA sequence: TGTGCCAGTAGTATAGGGGTGACTAGCGGGGGGGCAGATACGCAGTATTTT.

The J gene is TRBJ2-5, the V gene TRBV27; 8 bases are shared with TRBD2. Trimming removed 6 bases from V and 5 bases from J; junction bases left unmatched: 11. The CDR3 extends over 15 amino acids. Germline V lookup: CDR1 MNHEY, CDR2 SMNVEV (reference sequence). CDR3 coding DNA: TGTGCCAGCAGCTCGGGAGGGGGGGAAGGGGAGACCCAGTACTTC. Protein: CASSSGGGEGETQYF.

J is TRBJ2-7 and V is TRBV18, with 7 positions matching TRBD2. The CDR3 runs 13 residues. The trim removed 1 base at V and 6 bases at J, leaving 3 bases unmatched. In germline, CDR1 is KGHSH, CDR2 LQKENI. CDR3 sequence (DNA): TGTGCCAGCTCACCACTGCCGGGGGGCGAGCAGTACTTC. Protein: CASSPLPGGEQYF. The full variable domain, with the rest looked up from reference TRBV18 and TRBJ2-7, is NAGVMQNPRHLVRRRGQEARLRCSPMKGHSHVYWYRQLPEEGLKFMVYLQKENIIDESGMPKERFSAEFPKEGPSILRIQQVVRGDSAAYFCASSPLPGGEQYFGPGTRLTVT.

The chain couples TRBV30 to TRBJ1-6; D not resolved. There are 14 residues in the CDR3. Germline loops: CDR1 GTSNPN, CDR2 SVGIG (reference sequence). With 0 bases removed from V and 4 bases from J, the gap between germline ends came to 7 bases. In DNA form, the CDR3 reads TGTGCCTGGAGTGTAGATCAGTATAATTCACCCCTCCACTTT. It is translated as CAWSVDQYNSPLHF.